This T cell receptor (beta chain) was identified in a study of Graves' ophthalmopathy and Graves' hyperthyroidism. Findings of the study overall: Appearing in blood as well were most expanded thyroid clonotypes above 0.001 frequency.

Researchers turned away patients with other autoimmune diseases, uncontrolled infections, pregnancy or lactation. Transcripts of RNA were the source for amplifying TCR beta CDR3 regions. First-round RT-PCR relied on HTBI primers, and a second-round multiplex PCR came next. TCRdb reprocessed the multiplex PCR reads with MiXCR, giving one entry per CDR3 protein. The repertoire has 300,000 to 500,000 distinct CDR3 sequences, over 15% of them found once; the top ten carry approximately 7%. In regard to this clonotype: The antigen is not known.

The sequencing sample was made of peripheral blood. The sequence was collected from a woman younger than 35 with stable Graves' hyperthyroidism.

This chain's CDR3 is CASSLGGSFSNQPQHF. The CDR3 DNA reads as TGTGCCAGCAGTTTAGGTGGCAGCTTTAGCAATCAGCCCCAGCATTTT. J is TRBJ1-5 and V is TRBV12-3 or TRBV12-4; D gene uncertain. The CDR3 length is 16 residues. V shed 1 base and J shed 0 bases, with 10 bases lying between them.